These 26 T cell receptor beta chains originate from one sample sequenced in a study of beta chain features in type 1 diabetes (dated by TCRdb to 2017 to 2018). Their cognate antigens are unknown. Library preparation used the immunoSEQ multiplex PCR assay. The entire isolated RNA was reverse transcribed using the High Capacity cDNA Reverse Transcription Kit, and thus expressed TCRB transcripts were sequenced. Held by TCRdb, this immuneACCESS table contains in-frame sequences only and omits some clones. Under half of the omission traces to an unresolved V gene where checked; the cause of the rest is unknown. In all, the sample holds more than 250,000 clones, and around 20% of those were seen once. The top ten clones comprise 0.028% of the sample. Here is what the overall study found, with its caveats: In all four CD4+ subsets, TCRB CDR3 length was moderately but significantly shorter in type 1 diabetes patients.

The sequenced material came from naive CD4+ T cells from blood. This specimen's cell subset or site label, per the study, means: true naive CD4+ T cells. These receptors all stem from a woman in her thirties or forties with type 1 diabetes.

This clone was seen more than once but under ten times. In nucleotides, the CDR3 is TGTGCCAGCAGCCCGAGCGGGGCAGGGTGGAGTTCACCCCTCCACTTT. Protein: CASSPSGAGWSSPLHF. The chain uses TRBV9 and TRBJ1-6; perhaps TRBD1 as D (5 bases). Trimming took 4 bases from V and 9 from J, leaving 20 bases between them. CDR3 length: 16 amino acids. Germline V gene data show CDR1 as SGDLS and CDR2 as YYNGEE.

The rearrangement uses TRBV7-2 and TRBJ2-1; TRBD2 matches 9 bases. The CDR3 has 17 residues. CDR1 and CDR2 (germline): SGHTA, FQGNSA. The V segment lost 7 bases and the J segment 0 bases; nucleotides outside the gene matches: 10. This chain's CDR3 is CASKRWSGGSSYNEQFF. The CDR3 coding sequence is TGTGCCAGCAAAAGGTGGAGCGGGGGGAGCTCCTACAATGAGCAGTTCTTC.

This rearrangement joins TRBV2 to TRBJ2-1; TRBD2 agrees at 13 bases. The germline CDR1 and CDR2 sequences are SNHLY and FYNNEI. V lost 3 bases and J lost 10; bases outside the gene matches: 12. This CDR3 is built from 17 residues. The CDR3 is CASSEPLGLAGEGEQFF. The CDR3 DNA is TGTGCCAGCAGTGAGCCCCTCGGACTAGCGGGAGAGGGGGAGCAGTTCTTC. The whole variable domain, filled in from reference TRBV2 and TRBJ2-1, reads EPEVTQTPSHQVTQMGQEVILRCVPISNHLYFYWYRQILGQKVEFLVSFYNNEISEKSEIFDDQFSVERPDGSNFTLKIRSTKLEDSAMYFCASSEPLGLAGEGEQFFGPGTRLTVL.

This clone has more than one count but fewer than ten. J is TRBJ1-2 and V is TRBV19; 9 nucleotides match TRBD1. The germline V gene encodes CDR1 LNHDA and CDR2 SQIVND (reference sequence). The junction had 8 bases not matched to a gene; V was cut back by 5 bases and J by 4 bases. This CDR3 contains 15 residues. DNA for the CDR3: TGTGCCAGTAGTCCTACGGACAGGGGAAGCTATGGCTACACCTTC. This codes for CASSPTDRGSYGYTF.

The chain carries TRBV5-1 and TRBJ1-4; possible D gene TRBD1, 6 bases. Germline CDR1 and CDR2: SGHRS and YFSETQ. Trimming stripped 4 bases from V and 7 bases from J, with 17 bases between. CDR3 length: 15 residues. The CDR3: CASSPGQPGGEKLFF. CDR3 in DNA: TGCGCCAGCAGCCCGGGACAACCGGGGGGTGAAAAACTGTTTTTT.

This clone has a handful of counts. The V gene is TRBV29-1, the J gene TRBJ2-7; 7 bases are shared with TRBD2. V was pared by 0 bases and J by 0 bases, with 2 bases of the junction left unmatched. The CDR3 is 14 amino acids. Germline CDR1 and CDR2: SQVTM and ANQGSEA. The CDR3, as DNA: TGCAGCGTTGAAGATGGGGGGGGCTCCTACGAGCAGTACTTC. It specifies CSVEDGGGSYEQYF.

The chain couples TRBV9 to TRBJ1-4; no reliable D call. The CDR3 sequence is 15 residues long. The germline gives CDR1 SGDLS, CDR2 YYNGEE. V was cut by 4 bases and J by 0 bases, with 10 bases left in between. CDR3 amino acids: CASSPRGSTNEKLFF. The DNA for the CDR3 is TGTGCCAGCAGCCCCCGGGGATCAACTAATGAAAAACTGTTTTTT.

The chain recombines TRBV29-1 with TRBJ1-2; D uncertain. Trimming pared 7 bases from V and 0 bases from J, leaving 21 bases between. The CDR3 length is 16 residues. The V gene's germline CDR1 is SQVTM and CDR2 ANQGSEA. This CDR3 is CSGFSFTRSPNYGYTF. The CDR3 DNA follows: TGCAGCGGCTTCTCCTTCACTCGGAGTCCTAACTATGGCTACACCTTC. The entire variable domain, with the rest obtained from reference TRBV29-1 and TRBJ1-2, is as follows: SAVISQKPSRDICQRGTSLTIQCQVDSQVTMMFWYRQQPGQSLTLIATANQGSEATYESGFVIDKFPISRPNLTFSTLTVSNMSPEDSSIYLCSGFSFTRSPNYGYTFGSGTRLTVV.

This chain connects TRBV9 to TRBJ2-5, with D possibly being TRBD2 (5 bases). The CDR3 spans 12 residues. Trimming shortened V by 3 bases and J by 10 bases, and 13 bases separated the two germline ends. From germline, CDR1 is SGDLS and CDR2 YYNGEE. The CDR3 is CASSDLLRDQYF. The CDR3 DNA sequence: TGTGCCAGCAGCGACCTCCTCCGGGACCAGTACTTC.

Only one count was recorded for this clone. The sample holds other DNA sequences that translate to the same CDR3. The chain links TRBV18 to TRBJ2-3, with D maybe TRBD1 (6 bases). There are 14 residues in the CDR3. V dropped 3 bases and J dropped 1 base, with 8 bases sitting between them. CDR1 and CDR2 from the germline V gene are KGHSH and LQKENI. This chain's CDR3 is CASSPRQGTDTQYF. The CDR3 nucleotides are TGTGCCAGCTCACCTCGACAGGGCACAGATACGCAGTATTTT.

This chain connects TRBV18 to TRBJ2-6; D perhaps matches TRBD1 (6 bases). This CDR3 spans 22 amino acids. V gave up 1 base and J gave up 0 bases, with 25 bases separating them. The germline CDR1 and CDR2 sequences are KGHSH and LQKENI. The CDR3 region has the DNA TGTGCCAGCTCACCACTTCTGGGGGCCGGGACCAAGGGTCCCTCTGGGGCCAACGTCCTGACTTTC. It yields the protein CASSPLLGAGTKGPSGANVLTF. The full variable domain, with the rest looked up from reference TRBV18 and TRBJ2-6, is NAGVMQNPRHLVRRRGQEARLRCSPMKGHSHVYWYRQLPEEGLKFMVYLQKENIIDESGMPKERFSAEFPKEGPSILRIQQVVRGDSAAYFCASSPLLGAGTKGPSGANVLTFGAGSRLTVL.

The chain carries TRBV7-3 and TRBJ2-3; TRBD2 matches at 13 bases. The CDR3 length is 15 residues. Losses at the gene ends were 6 bases for V and 4 bases for J; bases not matched to a gene: 4. The germline CDR1 and CDR2 sequences are SGHTA and FQGTGA. CDR3 DNA: TGTGCCAGCAGTTGGACTAGCGGGAGTGCAGATACGCAGTATTTT. This codes for CASSWTSGSADTQYF.

This clone came up a few times. The chain uses TRBV5-1 and TRBJ1-5; a possible D gene is TRBD1 (5 bases). V gave up 4 bases and J gave up 5 bases, with 10 bases separating them. The CDR3 runs 13 residues. Germline CDR1 reads SGHRS; CDR2 reads YFSETQ. The CDR3 region is CASSEQVDQPQHF. Here the CDR3 DNA reads TGCGCCAGCAGCGAACAGGTAGATCAGCCCCAGCATTTT.

This clone turned up a few times. This chain uses TRBV5-1 with TRBJ1-4, with 7 positions matching TRBD1. Losses at the gene ends were 4 bases for V and 10 bases for J; bases not matched to a gene: 13. The germline CDR1 and CDR2 sequences are SGHRS and YFSETQ. The CDR3 has 15 amino acids. The CDR3 DNA is TGCGCCAGCAGCGCAACAGGGGATGCTGGTGCAAAACTGTTTTTT. Its protein product is CASSATGDAGAKLFF.

The genes are TRBV7-9 and TRBJ2-5; 9 bases line up with TRBD2. The CDR3 contains 17 residues. Germline CDR1 and CDR2: SEHNR and FQNEAQ (reference sequence). V shed 5 bases, J shed 3 bases, and the junction held 13 bases outside the gene matches. CDR3 DNA sequence: TGTGCCAGCAGCCCGGGGGTAGCGGGGGCCGGGGAAGAGACCCAGTACTTC. It encodes CASSPGVAGAGEETQYF.

This clone showed up just a few times. CDR3 nucleotides: TGCGCCAGCAGCCAAGATACGGGGTCTAGGAGCACCGGGGAGCTGTTTTTT. Translated, it gives CASSQDTGSRSTGELFF. The gene calls are TRBV4-3 and TRBJ2-2; tentatively, D is TRBD2 (5 bases). The CDR3 sequence is 17 residues long. Trimming pared 0 bases from V and 4 bases from J, leaving 15 bases between. Germline lookup yields CDR1 LGHNA and CDR2 YSLEER.

In this sample, this clone turned up a few times. The chain employs TRBV29-1 and TRBJ2-1; 10 bases are shared with TRBD2. The germline V gene has CDR1 SQVTM and CDR2 ANQGSEA. V dropped 6 bases and J dropped 2; count of bases not matched to a gene: 4. CDR3 length equals 14 residues. In DNA form, the CDR3 reads TGCAGCGTCTGCACTAGCGGGACCTACAATGAGCAGTTCTTC. It is translated as CSVCTSGTYNEQFF.

This clone has just a few counts. The chain carries TRBV5-1 and TRBJ2-5; a weak D match, TRBD2 (5 bases). Germline-derived CDR1 and CDR2 are SGHRS and YFSETQ. The CDR3 is 14 residues long. V was cut by 3 bases and J by 1 base, with 10 bases left in between. Here the CDR3 reads CASSSIRGQETQYF. Here the CDR3 DNA reads TGCGCCAGCAGCTCGATCCGGGGCCAAGAGACCCAGTACTTC.

This rearrangement joins TRBV25-1 to TRBJ1-2; 8 bases agree with TRBD1. Germline CDR1 reads MGHDK; CDR2 reads SYGVNS. Unmatched junction bases numbered 3, after V lost 3 bases and J lost 3 bases. This CDR3 spans 14 amino acids. The CDR3 nucleotides read TGTGCCAGCAGTGATGCGACAGGGGACTATGGCTACACCTTC. Protein sequence: CASSDATGDYGYTF.

This clone was detected only a few times. The chain uses TRBV7-9 and TRBJ2-7, with 7 bases lining up with TRBD1. The ends lost 1 base at V and 5 bases at J; junction bases unmatched: 8. This CDR3 has 15 residues. CDR1 SEHNR and CDR2 FQNEAQ come from the germline V gene (reference sequence). The CDR3 region is CASSLDLQGTHEQYF. The CDR3 DNA follows: TGTGCCAGCAGCTTAGACCTACAGGGGACCCACGAGCAGTACTTC.

The CDR3: CASSFTSGKDEQFF. In DNA, the CDR3 is TGCGCCAGCAGCTTCACTAGCGGGAAGGATGAGCAGTTCTTC. The rearrangement links TRBV5-1 to TRBJ2-1; 10 bases are shared with TRBD2. Per the germline V gene, CDR1 is SGHRS and CDR2 is YFSETQ. There are 14 residues in the CDR3. V gave up 2 bases and J gave up 8 bases; unmatched junction bases: 4.

This clone showed up just a few times. This chain links TRBV7-2 with TRBJ1-1; possible D gene TRBD1, 5 bases. Germline V lookup: CDR1 SGHTA, CDR2 FQGNSA. The CDR3 is 17 residues long. V lost 1 base to trimming and J lost 0 bases, with 15 bases between them. The CDR3 DNA follows: TGTGCCAGCAGCTTAGATTACAGGACCCATTTGAACACTGAAGCTTTCTTT. As protein: CASSLDYRTHLNTEAFF.

This clone was detected only a few times. The chain's CDR3 is CASSPGRLAETQYF. The DNA for the CDR3 is TGTGCCAGCAGCCCCGGAAGGCTAGCGGAGACCCAGTACTTC. J is TRBJ2-5 and V is TRBV25-1; possibly TRBD2 for D (6 bases). This CDR3 is 14 amino acids long. Trimming cost V 6 bases and J 5 bases, with 16 bases left between them. CDR1 is MGHDK, CDR2 SYGVNS, per germline.

This clone has only a few counts. The chain recombines TRBV30 with TRBJ1-4; D perhaps matches TRBD1 (6 bases). Trimming left V 1 base short and J 8 bases short, with 11 bases between. This CDR3 comprises 13 residues. Germline V gene data show CDR1 as GTSNPN and CDR2 as SVGIG (reference sequence). CDR3 protein: CAWSGQVREKLFF. The CDR3 DNA reads as TGTGCCTGGAGTGGACAGGTTCGAGAAAAACTGTTTTTT. Full variable domain (outside the CDR3, taken from reference TRBV30 and TRBJ1-4): SQTIHQWPATLVQPVGSPLSLECTVEGTSNPNLYWYRQAAGRGLQLLFYSVGIGQISSEVPQNLSASRPQDRQFILSSKKLLLSDSGFYLCAWSGQVREKLFFGSGTQLSVL.

The chain employs TRBV4-2 and TRBJ1-1; 10 bases line up with TRBD1. Per germline, CDR1 LGHNA and CDR2 YNFKEQ. The junction had 9 bases not matched to a gene; V was cut back by 1 base and J by 4 bases. This CDR3 has 17 residues. The DNA for the CDR3 is TGTGCCAGCAGCCAAGGTGACAGGGGGCTGGTAAGCACTGAAGCTTTCTTT. Translated: CASSQGDRGLVSTEAFF.

The sample holds a few counts of this clone. This rearrangement joins TRBV10-3 to TRBJ2-3, with 9 bases lining up with TRBD2. The V and J ends lost 10 bases and 0 bases, in that order; junction bases with no gene match: 5. In germline, CDR1 is ENHRY, CDR2 SYGVKD. The CDR3 loop spans 14 amino acids. DNA of the CDR3: TGTGCCACCAGCGGGAGGTCCAGCACAGATACGCAGTATTTT. It codes for CATSGRSSTDTQYF.